This T cell receptor (beta chain) was obtained from a study of low-dose radiotherapy and immunotherapy resistance in tumors. TRAV and TRBV primers primed cDNA for both TCRalpha and TCRbeta. The TCRs were subjected to amplification over roughly 18 PCR cycles employing a constant-region primer in conjunction with a V-primer adapter. Amplifying the isolated mRNA was done by in vitro transcription. TCRdb re-derived calls from the reads in MiXCR, one entry per CDR3 protein. The table records roughly 100,000 distinct CDR3 sequences, approximately 22% of them present only once. Sample time point: after trial treatment. Treatment reported: LDRT plus nivolumab, ipilimumab, low-dose cyclophosphamide and aspirin (RACIN trial). All of the donors were given nivolumab, ipilimumab, aspirin, low-dose cyclophosphamide and low-dose radiotherapy as part of RACIN, a single-arm trial. As to this clonotype: It is likely a read error: a sequence one base away is far more abundant.

The clonotype originates from a female donor with ovarian cancer. The input for sequencing was PBMCs, taken after low-dose radiotherapy plus immunotherapy.

As DNA, the CDR3 is TGTGCCAGCAGCCTAGGAGCGATCGGGAGGGGGGACAATGAGCAGTACTTC. Translation: CASSLGAIGRGDNEQYF. The gene calls are TRBV7-6 and TRBJ2-7, with 8 bases that match TRBD2. Germline CDR1 reads SGHVS; CDR2 reads FNYEAQ. CDR3 length equals 17 residues. V was pared by 5 bases and J by 7 bases, with 19 bases of the junction left unmatched. The complete variable domain, with remaining parts taken from reference TRBV7-6 and TRBJ2-7, reads GAGVSQSPRYKVTKRGQDVALRCDPISGHVSLYWYRQALGQGPEFLTYFNYEAQQDKSGLPNDRFSAERPEGSISTLTIQRTEQRDSAMYRCASSLGAIGRGDNEQYFGPGTRLTVT.